Listed here are 31 T cell receptor beta chains from one sample, sequenced in a study of shared clonotypes between healthy human individuals. Naive CD8 populations comprised CD45RO-negative cells positively selected for CCR7, excluding terminally differentiated effector memory CD45RA+ cells. Profiling relied on immunoSEQ multiplex PCR, and the TCRdb table lists in-frame clones only, not all of them. The table has about 580,000 clones, 95% to 98% seen once. Specimen: naive CD8+ T cells sorted from blood. The source is a man aged 30-40 years in good health.

The table lists this clone with a count of one. The DNA for the CDR3 is TGTGCCAGCAGTGAAGCTGGGTATGGAGTACCTTTCAATGAGCAGTTCTTC. It translates to CASSEAGYGVPFNEQFF. The chain recombines TRBV2 with TRBJ2-1; no firm D call. V gave up 0 bases and J gave up 6 bases, with 18 bases separating them. Germline V gene sequence: CDR1 SNHLY, CDR2 FYNNEI. The CDR3 runs to 17 residues. Using reference TRBV2 and TRBJ2-1 for the parts outside the CDR3, the full variable domain is EPEVTQTPSHQVTQMGQEVILRCVPISNHLYFYWYRQILGQKVEFLVSFYNNEISEKSEIFDDQFSVERPDGSNFTLKIRSTKLEDSAMYFCASSEAGYGVPFNEQFFGPGTRLTVL.

The chain is built from TRBV7-6 and TRBJ2-5; 8 bases are shared with TRBD2. The CDR3 is made up of 17 amino acids. J lost 5 bases, V lost 3 bases, and 14 bases had no gene match. Germline-derived CDR1 and CDR2 are SGHVS and FNYEAQ. The CDR3 DNA sequence: TGTGCCAGCAGCTTCGAAATTGCGCGGGAGGTTGGGGAGACCCAGTACTTC. It specifies CASSFEIAREVGETQYF.

This sequence joins TRBV7-9 and TRBJ2-7; 8 positions match TRBD2. J was trimmed by 3 bases and V by 3 bases; bases with no gene match: 7. The germline CDR1 and CDR2 sequences are SEHNR and FQNEAQ (reference sequence). The CDR3 consists of 15 residues. The CDR3 region is CASSFLGSGSYEQYF. The CDR3 nucleotides are TGTGCCAGCAGCTTTTTGGGAAGCGGGAGCTACGAGCAGTACTTC.

The V and J genes are TRBV29-1 and TRBJ2-1; 7 bases are shared with TRBD1. Germline loops: CDR1 SQVTM, CDR2 ANQGSEA. The V and J ends lost 4 bases and 3 bases, in that order; junction bases with no gene match: 6. CDR3 length: 14 amino acids. The CDR3 sequence is CSVGRQGRYNEQFF. The CDR3 DNA reads TGCAGCGTTGGAAGACAGGGACGCTACAATGAGCAGTTCTTC.

This clone was recorded only once. This chain links TRBV10-1 with TRBJ2-1; 7 bases are a match to TRBD2. The CDR3 loop spans 13 amino acids. Trimming removed 4 bases from V and 9 bases from J; junction bases left unmatched: 6. Germline lookup yields CDR1 WNHNN and CDR2 SYGVQD (reference sequence). The CDR3 reads CASSVDRGSEQFF. Here the CDR3 DNA reads TGCGCCAGCAGTGTGGACCGCGGGAGTGAGCAGTTCTTC.

The J gene is TRBJ2-7, the V gene TRBV4-1; TRBD2 matches 8 bases. The CDR3 is made up of 16 amino acids. Germline V gene sequence: CDR1 MGHRA, CDR2 YSYEKL. The J segment lost 0 bases and the V segment lost 0 bases, leaving 4 bases of the junction unmatched. The CDR3 here is CASSQESGGSSYEQYF. The CDR3 nucleotides are TGCGCCAGCAGCCAAGAGAGCGGGGGTAGCTCCTACGAGCAGTACTTC.

The chain uses TRBV25-1 and TRBJ1-1; 9 bases agree with TRBD1. This CDR3 contains 15 residues. In germline, CDR1 is MGHDK, CDR2 SYGVNS. Losses at the gene ends were 3 bases for V and 4 bases for J; bases not matched to a gene: 6. CDR3 protein: CASSEWGTGFTEAFF. The CDR3 nucleotides are TGTGCCAGCAGTGAGTGGGGGACAGGGTTCACTGAAGCTTTCTTT.

This clone was seen only once. This sequence joins TRBV18 and TRBJ2-7, with a weak D call TRBD1 (5 bases). Germline assignment: CDR1 KGHSH and CDR2 LQKENI. V gave up 2 bases and J gave up 2 bases, with 7 bases separating them. The CDR3 is 13 residues long. CDR3 amino acids: CASSPDSPYEQYF. CDR3 coding DNA: TGTGCCAGCTCACCAGACAGCCCCTACGAGCAGTACTTC.

The chain uses TRBV27 and TRBJ2-7; D is perhaps TRBD2 (5 bases). The germline V gene encodes CDR1 MNHEY and CDR2 SMNVEV (reference sequence). This CDR3 is 13 amino acids long. Trimming removed 5 bases at V and 6 bases at J, with 14 bases between. In DNA form, the CDR3 reads TGTGCCAGCAGTCCCCACGACCGGGGCGAGCAGTACTTC. This encodes CASSPHDRGEQYF.

V and J are TRBV4-1 and TRBJ1-4, with D uncertain. The germline gives CDR1 MGHRA, CDR2 YSYEKL. Trimming took off 0 bases at V and 1 base at J, with 12 bases between the two ends. This CDR3 is 17 amino acids long. CDR3 nucleotide sequence: TGCGCCAGCAGCCAAGATCAAATGGAAAGAACTAATGAAAAACTGTTTTTT. It is translated as CASSQDQMERTNEKLFF.

This chain joins TRBV2 and TRBJ2-7, with D unresolved. CDR3 length: 12 residues. Germline CDR1 and CDR2: SNHLY and FYNNEI. V was cut by 9 bases and J by 6 bases, with 15 bases left in between. DNA of the CDR3: TGTGCCAGGGGGTTCCTCCGCGGCGAGCAGTACTTC. Translating it yields CARGFLRGEQYF.

As DNA, the CDR3 is TGTGCCAGCAGCGCAAGAGGACTAGGTGATACCGGGGAGCTGTTTTTT. This sequence encodes CASSARGLGDTGELFF. The genes are TRBV9 and TRBJ2-2; 7 positions agree with TRBD2. V was pared by 3 bases and J by 5 bases, with 10 bases of the junction left unmatched. The germline V gene has CDR1 SGDLS and CDR2 YYNGEE. The CDR3 has 16 residues.

The chain employs TRBV7-9 and TRBJ2-7; the D gene is possibly TRBD1 (6 bases). Trimming cost V 3 bases and J 4 bases, with 13 bases left between them. Germline CDR1 SEHNR, CDR2 FQNEAQ (reference sequence). The CDR3 covers 14 residues. CDR3 in amino acids: CASSLSQGWYEQYF. CDR3 sequence (DNA): TGTGCCAGCAGCTTGTCGCAGGGGTGGTACGAGCAGTACTTC.

The J gene is TRBJ1-1, the V gene TRBV2, with D tentatively TRBD1 (5 bases). Germline assignment: CDR1 SNHLY and CDR2 FYNNEI. Trimming shortened V by 3 bases and J by 8 bases, and 10 bases separated the two germline ends. The CDR3 runs 12 residues. The CDR3 bases are TGTGCCAGCAGTGACAGGGTGGCGGAAGCTTTCTTT. Protein: CASSDRVAEAFF.

The chain has TRBV7-9 and TRBJ2-7, with 9 bases matching TRBD1. Germline CDR1 and CDR2: SEHNR and FQNEAQ (reference sequence). V dropped 5 bases and J dropped 4; count of bases not matched to a gene: 12. The CDR3 extends over 16 amino acids. Written as DNA, the CDR3 is TGTGCCAGCAGCCCAAGCAAGGGACAGGGAGCATACGAGCAGTACTTC. This codes for CASSPSKGQGAYEQYF.

The genes are TRBV6-6 and TRBJ2-1; a possible D gene is TRBD2 (6 bases). Germline CDR1 is MNHNY and CDR2 is SVGAGI (reference sequence). With 8 bases removed from V and 2 bases from J, the gap between germline ends came to 13 bases. The CDR3 totals 14 residues. The CDR3 region has the DNA TGTGCCAGCTTTGGAGGGTCACCCTACAATGAGCAGTTCTTC. It codes for CASFGGSPYNEQFF.

To note about this clone: Other nucleotide sequences in the sample specify the same CDR3. The CDR3 nucleotides read TGCAGCGTCGAAACAGGGAACACTGAAGCTTTCTTT. Its translation: CSVETGNTEAFF. This sequence joins TRBV29-1 and TRBJ1-1; D might be TRBD1 (5 bases). There are 12 residues in the CDR3. The V gene's germline CDR1 is SQVTM and CDR2 ANQGSEA. The V end was cut by 6 bases, the J end by 1 base, with 9 bases between.

The chain combines TRBV5-1 with TRBJ2-7; 8 bases map to TRBD2. Trimming took 4 bases from V and 6 from J; bases not matched to a gene: 6. Germline-derived CDR1 and CDR2 are SGHRS and YFSETQ. CDR3 length: 13 residues. The CDR3 protein is CASSTRTSLEQYF. The CDR3 DNA reads as TGCGCCAGCAGCACCCGGACTAGCCTCGAGCAGTACTTC.

The rearrangement links TRBV5-4 to TRBJ1-2; the D gene is possibly TRBD1 (5 bases). This CDR3 has 11 amino acids. V lost 7 bases, J lost 8 bases, and 12 bases lay in between. Germline V gene sequence: CDR1 SGHNT, CDR2 YYREEE (reference sequence). This CDR3 reads CASGKGDGYTF. The CDR3 nucleotides read TGTGCCAGCGGGAAAGGGGACGGCTACACCTTC.

This clone was seen only once. The rearrangement uses TRBV11-2 and TRBJ2-3; D is possibly TRBD1 or TRBD2 (6 bases each). Between the trimmed V and J ends, which lost 6 bases and 4 bases, there was a span of 23 bases. Germline lookup yields CDR1 SGHAT and CDR2 FQNNGV. CDR3 length: 17 residues. The DNA of the CDR3 is TGTGCCAGCAGAACTAGGGGGGCTCGCCCTGGTGCAGATACGCAGTATTTT. Its protein is CASRTRGARPGADTQYF. Looking up the rest from reference TRBV11-2 and TRBJ2-3 gives the full variable domain: EAGVAQSPRYKIIEKRQSVAFWCNPISGHATLYWYQQILGQGPKLLIQFQNNGVVDDSQLPKDRFSAERLKGVDSTLKIQPAKLEDSAVYLCASRTRGARPGADTQYFGPGTRLTVL.

The V gene is TRBV14, the J gene TRBJ1-2; D is uncertain. The germline V and J ends were trimmed by 2 bases and 11 bases, with 18 bases remaining between them. The CDR3 totals 14 residues. From germline, CDR1 is SGHDN and CDR2 FVKESK. The CDR3 loop reads CASSQFRAEMRYTF. In DNA form, the CDR3 reads TGTGCCAGCAGCCAATTCCGGGCCGAGATGAGATACACCTTC. The full variable domain, in which reference TRBV14 and TRBJ1-2 provide the parts outside the CDR3, is EAGVTQFPSHSVIEKGQTVTLRCDPISGHDNLYWYRRVMGKEIKFLLHFVKESKQDESGMPNNRFLAERTGGTYSTLKVQPAELEDSGVYFCASSQFRAEMRYTFGSGTRLTVV.

The rearrangement links TRBV11-2 to TRBJ2-1; no definite D call. The germline CDR1 and CDR2 sequences are SGHAT and FQNNGV. The CDR3 totals 13 residues. Trimming cost V 0 bases and J 6 bases, with 6 bases left between them. The CDR3 spells CASSLEWGNEQFF. The CDR3 region has the DNA TGTGCCAGCAGCTTAGAGTGGGGCAATGAGCAGTTCTTC.

The chain uses TRBV6-1 and TRBJ2-7; 9 bases align to TRBD1. Germline CDR1 and CDR2: MNHNS and SASEGT. J was trimmed by 7 bases and V by 7 bases; bases with no gene match: 14. This CDR3 has 15 residues. The CDR3 reads CASIPRDRDLLEQYF. DNA of the CDR3: TGTGCCAGCATCCCCCGGGACAGGGACTTATTGGAGCAGTACTTC.

The chain combines TRBV29-1 with TRBJ1-1, with D hard to call. The germline gives CDR1 SQVTM, CDR2 ANQGSEA. Trimming cost V 6 bases and J 11 bases, with 16 bases left between them. The CDR3 runs to 11 residues. The CDR3 spells CSVETSGLAFF. The CDR3 nucleotides are TGCAGCGTCGAAACGTCTGGATTGGCTTTCTTT.

CDR3 in DNA: TGTGCCAGCAGGTCAGGCGGACTCGACAGGAACACTGAAGCTTTCTTT. Amino acids: CASRSGGLDRNTEAFF. The V call is TRBV7-9, the J call TRBJ1-1, with D possibly TRBD1 on 5 matching bases. The CDR3 is made up of 16 amino acids. Germline CDR1 is SEHNR and CDR2 is FQNEAQ (reference sequence). V lost 6 bases, J lost 1 base, and 18 bases lay in between.

The chain combines TRBV29-1 with TRBJ1-2, with no clear D. CDR1 is SQVTM and CDR2 is ANQGSEA in the germline V gene. V was shortened by 3 bases and J by 7 bases, with 12 bases between the two germline ends. The CDR3 loop spans 12 amino acids. The CDR3 DNA reads TGCAGCGTTGAGGATTTGGGCGTTGGCTACACCTTC. Its protein product is CSVEDLGVGYTF.

The CDR3 region is CASTPWGSGANVLTF. Here the CDR3 DNA reads TGTGCCAGTACCCCTTGGGGCTCTGGGGCCAACGTCCTGACTTTC. The chain is built from TRBV19 and TRBJ2-6; D unresolved. Trimming cost V 7 bases and J 0 bases, with 10 bases left between them. Germline V gene data show CDR1 as LNHDA and CDR2 as SQIVND (reference sequence). The CDR3 consists of 15 residues.

The CDR3 nucleotides read TGTGCCGCTGGGGCCGGAGGTGGCTACGAGCAGTACTTC. Amino acids: CAAGAGGGYEQYF. This sequence joins TRBV27 and TRBJ2-7; either TRBD1 or TRBD2 may supply D (5 bases each). V was pared by 11 bases and J by 3 bases, with 17 bases between. From germline, CDR1 is MNHEY and CDR2 SMNVEV (reference sequence). The CDR3 has 13 amino acids.

V is TRBV29-1 and J is TRBJ1-2, with a weak D call TRBD1 (5 bases). Germline lookup yields CDR1 SQVTM and CDR2 ANQGSEA. Trimming pared 0 bases from V and 5 bases from J, leaving 7 bases between. This CDR3 is built from 12 residues. CDR3 amino acids: CSVEERGYGYTF. Here the CDR3 DNA reads TGCAGCGTTGAAGAGCGGGGGTATGGCTACACCTTC.

The chain carries TRBV5-6 and TRBJ2-5; TRBD2 is a possible D gene (7 bases). Trimming pared 4 bases from V and 3 bases from J, leaving 16 bases between. The germline V gene encodes CDR1 SGHDT and CDR2 YYEEEE. This CDR3 has 15 amino acids. CDR3 DNA sequence: TGTGCCAGCAGCGCCGGGGGGCTGAGGAAAGAGACCCAGTACTTC. Protein sequence: CASSAGGLRKETQYF. Complete variable domain (other parts from reference TRBV5-6 and TRBJ2-5): DAGVTQSPTHLIKTRGQQVTLRCSPKSGHDTVSWYQQALGQGPQFIFQYYEEEERQRGNFPDRFSGHQFPNYSSELNVNALLLGDSALYLCASSAGGLRKETQYFGPGTRLLVL.

This clone was recorded only once. The J gene is TRBJ2-7, the V gene TRBV11-2; the D gene is possibly TRBD1 (6 bases). Trimming took off 2 bases at V and 0 bases at J, with 14 bases between the two ends. The CDR3 spans 16 residues. The germline V gene has CDR1 SGHAT and CDR2 FQNNGV. CDR3 region: CASSLFGQPSSYEQYF. The CDR3 bases are TGTGCCAGCAGCTTATTTGGACAGCCGAGCTCCTACGAGCAGTACTTC. Together with reference TRBV11-2 and TRBJ2-7, the CDR3 gives the full variable domain: EAGVAQSPRYKIIEKRQSVAFWCNPISGHATLYWYQQILGQGPKLLIQFQNNGVVDDSQLPKDRFSAERLKGVDSTLKIQPAKLEDSAVYLCASSLFGQPSSYEQYFGPGTRLTVT.